This TCR beta chain stems from a study of T cell responses to AZD1222 COVID-19 vaccine. Comment on this clone: Its antigen is currently unknown.

Profiling relied on immunoSEQ multiplex PCR, and the TCRdb table lists in-frame clones only, not all of them. The repertoire holds about 73,000 clones, approximately 88% seen once, with roughly a fifth in the top ten. General observations from the study: Spike regions recognized by vaccine-associated CD4 TCRs spanned the protein, led by 160-218 and 743-854.

This clonotype was obtained from an adult in good health. This sample comprised peripheral blood, obtained on day 0 of AZD1222 vaccination.

Here the CDR3 reads CASSLGQGHWYEQYF. The CDR3 DNA follows: TGCGCCAGCAGCTTGGGACAGGGCCATTGGTACGAGCAGTACTTC. The chain couples TRBV5-1 to TRBJ2-7; 7 bases are a match to TRBD1. V gave up 0 bases and J gave up 4 bases; unmatched junction bases: 7. In germline, CDR1 is SGHRS, CDR2 YFSETQ. The CDR3 is made up of 15 amino acids. The whole variable domain, remainder taken from reference TRBV5-1 and TRBJ2-7, is KAGVTQTPRYLIKTRGQQVTLSCSPISGHRSVSWYQQTPGQGLQFLFEYFSETQRNKGNFPGRFSGRQFSNSRSEMNVSTLELGDSALYLCASSLGQGHWYEQYFGPGTRLTVT.